Below are 16 T cell receptor beta chains sequenced from a single sample in a study of T cells after yellow fever vaccination (dated by TCRdb to the late 2010s). What the treatment or condition label conveys for this sample: live attenuated yellow fever vaccine strain. Libraries were made using 5' RACE. This sample was sequenced with an Illumina HiSeq 2500. Through fastp at Q25 and MiXCR, TCRdb rebuilt clones from the public reads, retaining in-frame beta chains. All rows with the same CDR3 protein become a single entry with the most common DNA and genes. The sample table records under 700,000 distinct CDR3 sequences; 17% of these occur just once. The ten largest clones capture 15% to 20% of the sample. The source material was PBMCs, sampled about 5 days after the first yellow fever vaccination. These receptors came from a man in his late teens or twenties who received the YFV17D yellow fever vaccine.

The V and J genes are TRBV7-2 and TRBJ2-5, with 7 bases identical to TRBD1. This CDR3 contains 15 residues. V was clipped by 1 base and J by 5 bases; unmatched bases: 7. Germline lookup yields CDR1 SGHTA and CDR2 FQGNSA. The CDR3: CASSLGQGPWETQYF. Written as DNA, the CDR3 is TGTGCCAGCAGCTTAGGACAGGGCCCCTGGGAGACCCAGTACTTC.

This clonotype has only a few counts. This chain joins TRBV29-1 and TRBJ2-5; tentative D call: TRBD2 (5 bases). The germline gives CDR1 SQVTM, CDR2 ANQGSEA. V dropped 7 bases and J dropped 0 bases, with 12 bases sitting between them. This CDR3 contains 13 residues. CDR3 in DNA: TGCAGCGCCCCCGTGGACTACCAAGAGACCCAGTACTTC. Protein product: CSAPVDYQETQYF.

This clonotype was detected ten times or more. The chain has TRBV9 and TRBJ1-4; D ambiguous. Trimming cost V 4 bases and J 2 bases, with 15 bases left between them. CDR1 SGDLS and CDR2 YYNGEE come from the germline V gene. CDR3 size: 16 residues. CDR3 nucleotides: TGTGCCAGCAGCACCGGGCCCCCTCGGACTAATGAAAAACTGTTTTTT. This encodes CASSTGPPRTNEKLFF.

This clonotype was counted many times. V and J are TRBV9 and TRBJ1-1; 9 bases align to TRBD1. Trimming removed 3 bases from V and 2 bases from J; junction bases left unmatched: 11. The germline gives CDR1 SGDLS, CDR2 YYNGEE. The CDR3 totals 17 residues. CDR3 DNA: TGTGCCAGCAGCGCCCCGTTTGGACAGGGGATTAACACTGAAGCTTTCTTT. Residues: CASSAPFGQGINTEAFF.

This chain uses TRBV5-1 with TRBJ2-3, with D tentatively TRBD2 (5 bases). Deletions cut 0 bases from V and 2 bases from J, with 13 bases between. CDR3 length: 16 amino acids. Per germline, CDR1 SGHRS and CDR2 YFSETQ. DNA for the CDR3: TGCGCCAGCAGCTTGGGGGAGCGGCTTTCCACAGATACGCAGTATTTT. Translating it yields CASSLGERLSTDTQYF.

The DNA for the CDR3 is TGCAGTGTTGTGGTCCGGAGGGGAGAGACCCAGTACTTC. Encoded protein: CSVVVRRGETQYF. V is TRBV20-1 and J is TRBJ2-5; D perhaps matches TRBD2 (6 bases). Germline V gives CDR1 DFQATT, CDR2 SNEGSKA (reference sequence). This CDR3 contains 13 residues. With 7 bases removed from V and 4 bases from J, the gap between germline ends came to 16 bases.

The chain joins TRBV5-6 to TRBJ1-5; 8 positions match TRBD1. V trimming: 0 bases; J trimming: 7 bases; junction bases outside the gene matches: 3. The CDR3 spans 14 residues. The V gene's germline CDR1 is SGHDT and CDR2 YYEEEE. Here the CDR3 DNA reads TGTGCCAGCAGCTTGGGGACAGGGTCCCAGCCCCAGCATTTT. Translation: CASSLGTGSQPQHF.

This clonotype was seen repeatedly, ten times or more. This CDR3 reads CASSSTGGYEQYV. CDR3 nucleotides: TGTGCCAGCAGCTCCACAGGGGGGTACGAGCAGTACGTC. The J gene is TRBJ2-7, the V gene TRBV5-6, with 8 positions matching TRBD1. V shed 3 bases and J 4 bases; nucleotides not matched to a gene: 3. The CDR3 has 13 amino acids. Germline V gene data show CDR1 as SGHDT and CDR2 as YYEEEE.

This clonotype was counted once. Its ends do not fully match the called genes, so a read error is possible. The V gene is TRBV5-5, the J gene TRBJ1-1, with TRBD1 as a possible D gene (6 bases). CDR3 size: 16 residues. CDR1 is SGHKS, CDR2 YYEKEE, per germline (reference sequence). In DNA form, the CDR3 reads TGTGCCAGCAATCCTACGAGGGGGGGCATGAACATTGAAGCTTTCTTT. Its protein product is CASNPTRGGMNIEAFF. Based on the CDR3 plus reference TRBV5-5 and TRBJ1-1, the full variable domain is DAGVTQSPTHLIKTRGQQVTLRCSPISGHKSVSWYQQVLGQGPQFIFQYYEKEERGRGNFPDRFSARQFPNYSSELNVNALLLGDSALYLCASNPTRGGMNIEAFFGQGTRLTVV.

This clonotype was picked up a small number of times. V is TRBV20-1 and J is TRBJ1-1; D unclear. The CDR3 contains 12 residues. The V end was cut by 5 bases, the J end by 4 bases, with 11 bases between. Germline V gene data show CDR1 as DFQATT and CDR2 as SNEGSKA (reference sequence). The CDR3 DNA follows: TGCAGTGCTCAAAGGGTTGGCACTGAAGCTTTCTTT. Its translation: CSAQRVGTEAFF.

This clonotype was seen a handful of times. The chain employs TRBV6-1 and TRBJ2-2, with D possibly matching TRBD1 (5 bases). The CDR3 extends over 13 amino acids. Trimming removed 9 bases at V and 4 bases at J, with 12 bases between. The germline CDR1 and CDR2 sequences are MNHNS and SASEGT. CDR3 region: CASWMGRTGELFF. CDR3 in DNA: TGTGCCAGTTGGATGGGGCGCACCGGGGAGCTGTTTTTT.

The chain carries TRBV7-9 and TRBJ2-2; D is unresolved. V dropped 1 base and J dropped 3 bases, with 9 bases sitting between them. This CDR3 comprises 15 residues. In germline, CDR1 is SEHNR, CDR2 FQNEAQ (reference sequence). In DNA form, the CDR3 reads TGTGCCAGCAGCTTAGTATCCAGTCACACCGGGGAGCTGTTTTTT. This codes for CASSLVSSHTGELFF.

The gene calls are TRBV4-1 and TRBJ2-1; D tentatively reads TRBD1 or TRBD2 (5 bases each). Germline assignment: CDR1 MGHRA and CDR2 YSYEKL. The V gene lost 0 bases and the J gene lost 4 bases, with 13 bases spanning the gap. This CDR3 comprises 16 residues. CDR3 sequence (DNA): TGCGCCAGCAGCCAAGACCCCTCGAGGGGTTACAATGAGCAGTTCTTC. This translates into CASSQDPSRGYNEQFF.

This clonotype was counted ten times or more. The V and J genes are TRBV6-1 and TRBJ1-5; 7 bases agree with TRBD1. CDR3 size: 15 residues. The V and J ends lost 6 bases and 5 bases, in that order; junction bases with no gene match: 10. The V gene's germline CDR1 is MNHNS and CDR2 SASEGT. The CDR3 coding sequence is TGTGCCAGCAGCTCAGGACAGGTGAACTATCAGCCCCAGCATTTT. It is translated as CASSSGQVNYQPQHF.

The chain employs TRBV9 and TRBJ2-5; tentative D call: TRBD2 (6 bases). This CDR3 is built from 16 residues. Germline V CDR1 and CDR2: SGDLS, YYNGEE. The V end was cut by 0 bases, the J end by 2 bases, with 14 bases between. The CDR3: CASSVGALAGQETQYF. The CDR3 nucleotides read TGTGCCAGCAGCGTAGGCGCGTTGGCGGGGCAAGAGACCCAGTACTTC.

This clonotype appeared a few times. The chain recombines TRBV29-1 with TRBJ1-1; D is perhaps TRBD1 (5 bases). Germline V gene lookup returns CDR1 SQVTM and CDR2 ANQGSEA. With 4 bases removed from V and 5 bases from J, the gap between germline ends came to 14 bases. The CDR3 loop spans 13 amino acids. The CDR3 region is CSVVIQGRTEAFF. DNA for the CDR3: TGCAGCGTTGTTATCCAGGGAAGGACTGAAGCTTTCTTT. The variable domain in full, with the rest retrieved from reference TRBV29-1 and TRBJ1-1, is SAVISQKPSRDICQRGTSLTIQCQVDSQVTMMFWYRQQPGQSLTLIATANQGSEATYESGFVIDKFPISRPNLTFSTLTVSNMSPEDSSIYLCSVVIQGRTEAFFGQGTRLTVV.